This TCR beta chain was recovered during a study of blood T cell repertoires in COVID-19. Study context: Collection of acute and convalescent COVID-19 samples took place in the United States, Italy and Spain. From T cells, B-cell-depleted T cells, or PBMCs came the material, which was cDNA or gDNA.

The CDR3 has 16 amino acids. Trimming removed 0 bases from V and 5 bases from J; junction bases left unmatched: 3. The V gene's germline CDR1 is LGHNA and CDR2 YNFKEQ. Source study methods: Reference gene primer amplification gave nucleated cell count estimates. Measured with immunoSEQ multiplex PCR; TCRdb has only the in-frame clones, and not every one. The V and J calls and the clone size are those of that table, but D and trimming were determined from the DNA. The sample lists about 99,000 clones, around 88% occurring once. The clonotype was recovered from a human donor in a cohort sampled during active COVID-19. The J gene is TRBJ2-1, the V gene TRBV4-2; TRBD2 matches 11 bases. The source material was peripheral blood. CDR3 in DNA: TGTGCCAGCAGCCAAGAGGGGACTAGCGGACACAATGAGCAGTTCTTC. This codes for CASSQEGTSGHNEQFF.